The entry that follows covers one T cell receptor (beta chain) sequence. The antigen it recognizes is unknown. No much larger clone exists at a distance of one base, and base qualities are not known. The sample has other DNA sequences that encode this CDR3 too. The data belong to a study of shared clonotypes between healthy human individuals (dated by TCRdb to the early 2020s). The study in broad terms: A few men and two women, aged 18 to 49 years, made up the cohort. For each donor, CD4 naive and CD4 memory were each run on three plates, CD8 naive on two plates, and CD8 memory on one plate. The study deeply sequenced blood TCR repertoires of five healthy adults to estimate repertoire size and the extent of clonotype sharing between individuals. To increase sequencing depth and limit assay-specific biases, TCR repertoire library preparation and sequencing were carried out by different laboratories using diverse techniques. Per donor, leukapheresis produced somewhere between about 0.94 and 10 billion PBMCs. Overall results and qualifications from the work: Incomplete sequencing was indicated by rarefaction of sorted-subset datasets, despite the large sequencing depth. Sampling was restricted to blood, and TCR repertoires in tissue are likely to differ from TCR repertoires in blood. Because the study included a small number of donors, the genetic and exposure-history diversity represented was limited. Based on pairwise subsampling, the degree of clonotype sharing among donors was expected to be affected by sequencing depth. Naive subsets generally had larger estimated clonotype richness than memory subsets did. Clonotypes shared by all four sorted-subset donors showed higher generation probabilities than non-shared clonotypes. About 5% of naive CD4, 3.5% of naive CD8, roughly 2.4% of memory CD4, and 0.35% to 0.5% of memory CD8 clonotypes were shared across several donors.

Using the deep immunoSEQ assay, TCR CDR3 regions were amplified from genomic DNA by multiplex PCR. Extracted genomic DNA from each cell subset was spread evenly across all wells of several immunoSEQ 96-well plates, with each plate serving as a replicate. For sorted subsets, 200 ng of genomic DNA, equivalent to 30,000 or so T cell genomes, went into each replicate PCR. Purified libraries were measured with a Qubit 3.0 fluorometer, size-checked on a Bioanalyzer 2100, and measured again with the KAPA Library Quantification kit. Every immunoSEQ 96-well plate was sequenced on a separate single-read 150-cycle Illumina NextSeq 550 flow cell. In the original analysis: Because the immunoSEQ output held only junctional sequences and lacked quality scores, the filtering could not match the filtering applied to full-length reads. To assign V/J genes and CDR3, sequences were annotated using PyIR, a Python wrapper for IgBLAST v1.9, with IMGT germline references. Reads with weak V/J assignments (E-value above 1e-6), missing CDR3, stop codons, out-of-frame junctions, or ambiguous translated residues were removed. V3J clonotypes were defined as sequences sharing an identical inferred V gene, J gene, and CDR3 amino acid sequence. Percentage overlap between repertoires was calculated by dividing the number of shared unique clonotypes by the size of the smaller repertoire. RTK rarefaction, the Chao1 estimator, and Recon v2.1 estimates of unobserved clonotypes were used to assess repertoire richness. Generation probabilities were computed with OLGA for all TCRbeta clonotypes obtained by the gDNA method from several donors. As stored in TCRdb, this immuneACCESS dataset retains in-frame rearrangements with V and J assigned. A fraction of the clones does not appear; measured against another copy, unresolved V genes explain less than half of the discrepancy, and the remainder lacks a known reason. That table gives V, J and clone size, and the DNA gave D and trimming. In this sample the table shows about 800,000 clones, 96% of which occur a single time. Less than 0.3% of the sample comes from the top ten.

For the CD8 naive samples, CD45RO-negative cells were positively selected for CCR7, yielding a CD45RA+CCR7+ population from which TemRA cells were excluded. The donors were healthy, HIV-negative adults who had no recently reported acute infections or vaccinations. Every donor was a Caucasian adult living in Nashville, Tennessee, USA. Blood was collected by leukapheresis, and PBMCs were isolated by Ficoll-Histopaque density gradient centrifugation and then cryopreserved in liquid nitrogen vapor phase. Analytical flow cytometry was used to check the purity and quantity of every magnetically sorted T cell population. Genomic DNA was isolated from every sorted fraction and measured by UV absorbance on a Nanodrop 2000c. CDR1 and CDR2, looked up from the germline V gene (reference sequence), are WNHNN and SYGVQD. Cut back by 3 bases and 4 bases, the V and J ends lie 10 bases apart. Including the terminal cysteine and phenylalanine, the CDR3 comprises 13 residues. Here the CDR3 DNA is all that survives: 39 bases in frame from base 1.

The sample was naive CD8+ T cells sorted from blood. According to the study, the label for this sample's cell subset or site signals: CD45RA+CCR7+. The clonotype was recovered from a man aged 25 to 40 in good health. This chain joins TRBV10-1 to TRBJ2-7; a tentative D match to TRBD2 spans 5 bases. The nucleotide sequence is TGCGCCAGCAGTGACCCGGGATCTTACGAGCAGTACTTC. Its translation is CASSDPGSYEQYF.